These 17 T cell receptor beta chains were all obtained from the same sample, sequenced in a study of shared clonotypes between healthy human individuals. Selected positively for CCR7 and CD45RO-negative, naive CD8 cells excluded terminally differentiated effector memory CD45RA+ cells. Measured with immunoSEQ multiplex PCR; TCRdb has only the in-frame clones, and not every one. The sample consists of approximately 740,000 clones, 85% to 95% of them appearing once. Sequencing was performed on naive CD8+ T cells sorted from blood. The receptors here all came from a man under 40 in good health.

This chain links TRBV11-2 with TRBJ2-7; 7 bases align to TRBD1. This CDR3 has 13 residues. CDR1 and CDR2 (germline): SGHAT, FQNNGV. V lost 7 bases to trimming and J lost 1 base; unmatched junction nucleotides: 4. CDR3 nucleotide sequence: TGTGCCAGCACCGGGACAGCATCCTACGAGCAGTACTTC. This sequence encodes CASTGTASYEQYF.

The V and J genes are TRBV7-9 and TRBJ2-7, with D unclear. The CDR3 extends over 14 amino acids. Germline V lookup: CDR1 SEHNR, CDR2 FQNEAQ (reference sequence). V lost 5 bases, J lost 1 base, and 12 bases lay in between. The CDR3 here is CASSPATVSYEQYF. The CDR3 DNA reads TGTGCCAGCAGCCCGGCTACGGTGTCCTACGAGCAGTACTTC. Variable domain in full (rest from reference TRBV7-9 and TRBJ2-7): DTGVSQNPRHKITKRGQNVTFRCDPISEHNRLYWYRQTLGQGPEFLTYFQNEAQLEKSRLLSDRFSAERPKGSFSTLEIQRTEQGDSAMYLCASSPATVSYEQYFGPGTRLTVT.

In regard to this clone: Other nucleotide sequences from this sample produce the same CDR3. This chain uses TRBV4-3 with TRBJ2-1; 7 positions agree with TRBD2. V trimming: 1 base; J trimming: 4 bases; junction bases outside the gene matches: 7. Germline V gene data show CDR1 as LGHNA and CDR2 as YSLEER. This CDR3 spans 16 amino acids. DNA of the CDR3: TGCGCCAGCAGCCAAGTGACTGGCGGGAGTTACAATGAGCAGTTCTTC. It translates to CASSQVTGGSYNEQFF.

As to this clone: This specimen includes other DNA sequences encoding the same CDR3. This chain uses TRBV27 with TRBJ2-5; 8 nucleotides line up with TRBD2. Germline values: CDR1 MNHEY, CDR2 SMNVEV (reference sequence). The CDR3 contains 15 residues. J lost 2 bases, V lost 2 bases, and 4 bases had no gene match. Here the CDR3 DNA reads TGTGCCAGCAGTTTAGGGACTAGTGGGCAAGAGACCCAGTACTTC. Translation: CASSLGTSGQETQYF.

V usage is TRBV11-2 and J usage is TRBJ1-1; 11 nucleotides agree with TRBD1. Germline-derived CDR1 and CDR2 are SGHAT and FQNNGV. Germline trimming cut 4 bases from V and 1 base from J; bases unmatched to any gene: 5. This CDR3 has 16 residues. The CDR3 DNA reads as TGTGCCAGCAGCTCGGACAGGGGGCTGTGGAACACTGAAGCTTTCTTT. Translating gives CASSSDRGLWNTEAFF.

The genes are TRBV12-5 and TRBJ2-1, with D perhaps matching TRBD1 (10 bases). The CDR3 covers 18 residues. CDR1 and CDR2 from the germline V gene are LGHNT and FRNRAP. V was clipped by 6 bases and J by 7 bases, with 28 bases between them. The DNA for the CDR3 is TGTGCTAGTGGCCGGGGACAGGGGTCTAGCGGGACCGGGAATGAGCAGTTCTTC. It is translated as CASGRGQGSSGTGNEQFF.

This clone is a singleton in its sample. The gene calls are TRBV2 and TRBJ1-1, with D possibly TRBD1 on 6 matching bases. The CDR3 totals 13 residues. Germline-derived CDR1 and CDR2 are SNHLY and FYNNEI. With 2 bases removed from V and 6 bases from J, the gap between germline ends came to 10 bases. The CDR3 loop is CASSEFKGAEAFF. The CDR3 coding sequence is TGTGCCAGCAGTGAATTTAAGGGGGCTGAAGCTTTCTTT. Complete variable domain (other parts from reference TRBV2 and TRBJ1-1): EPEVTQTPSHQVTQMGQEVILRCVPISNHLYFYWYRQILGQKVEFLVSFYNNEISEKSEIFDDQFSVERPDGSNFTLKIRSTKLEDSAMYFCASSEFKGAEAFFGQGTRLTVV.

This chain links TRBV11-3 with TRBJ2-1; D is uncertain. CDR1 is SGHNT, CDR2 YENEEA, per germline. This CDR3 spans 14 amino acids. Between the trimmed V and J ends, which lost 8 bases and 3 bases, there was a span of 14 bases. The CDR3 sequence is CASGRLAYYNEQFF. CDR3 bases: TGTGCCAGCGGACGACTTGCATACTACAATGAGCAGTTCTTC.

This clone was recorded a few times. This chain connects TRBV30 to TRBJ2-2; possibly TRBD2 for D (5 bases). Germline values: CDR1 GTSNPN, CDR2 SVGIG (reference sequence). This CDR3 has 14 residues. The V gene lost 5 bases and the J gene lost 4 bases, with 14 bases spanning the gap. CDR3 coding DNA: TGTGCCTGGGACCCGGGATTGATCACCGGGGAGCTGTTTTTT. It encodes CAWDPGLITGELFF.

This clone was detected once. This chain joins TRBV5-1 and TRBJ2-7; 11 bases fit TRBD2. The CDR3 totals 16 residues. Losses at the gene ends were 4 bases for V and 3 bases for J; bases not matched to a gene: 9. CDR1 SGHRS and CDR2 YFSETQ come from the germline V gene. In nucleotides, the CDR3 is TGCGCCAGCAGCGCCGGGACTAGCGGAGGCCTCTACGAGCAGTACTTC. Translation gives CASSAGTSGGLYEQYF.

This chain links TRBV18 with TRBJ1-4; 9 bases match TRBD1. From germline, CDR1 is KGHSH and CDR2 LQKENI. The CDR3 loop spans 15 amino acids. The trim removed 3 bases at V and 7 bases at J, leaving 6 bases unmatched. In DNA, the CDR3 is TGTGCCAGCTCACCTCGAGACAGGGGGAGTGAAAAACTGTTTTTT. Its translation is CASSPRDRGSEKLFF. The entire variable domain, with the rest obtained from reference TRBV18 and TRBJ1-4, is as follows: NAGVMQNPRHLVRRRGQEARLRCSPMKGHSHVYWYRQLPEEGLKFMVYLQKENIIDESGMPKERFSAEFPKEGPSILRIQQVVRGDSAAYFCASSPRDRGSEKLFFGSGTQLSVL.

The chain recombines TRBV28 with TRBJ2-7, with D possibly matching TRBD1 (5 bases). V gave up 7 bases and J gave up 5 bases, with 18 bases separating them. Germline lookup yields CDR1 MDHEN and CDR2 SYDVKM. The CDR3 sequence is 14 residues long. Here the CDR3 reads CASIEAGLGDEQYF. The CDR3 DNA reads as TGTGCCAGCATTGAGGCAGGGCTTGGTGACGAGCAGTACTTC.

The chain joins TRBV11-2 to TRBJ1-2; 7 bases match TRBD1. The CDR3 loop spans 18 amino acids. Germline loops: CDR1 SGHAT, CDR2 FQNNGV. V was pared by 4 bases and J by 1 base, with 15 bases of the junction left unmatched. The CDR3 DNA reads as TGTGCCAGCAGCTCTACTCGCGGGACAGCGAGGGATAACTATGGCTACACCTTC. Translating it yields CASSSTRGTARDNYGYTF. Variable domain in full (rest from reference TRBV11-2 and TRBJ1-2): EAGVAQSPRYKIIEKRQSVAFWCNPISGHATLYWYQQILGQGPKLLIQFQNNGVVDDSQLPKDRFSAERLKGVDSTLKIQPAKLEDSAVYLCASSSTRGTARDNYGYTFGSGTRLTVV.

The chain uses TRBV2 and TRBJ2-1; D is possibly TRBD2 (6 bases). The V gene's germline CDR1 is SNHLY and CDR2 FYNNEI. V was trimmed by 4 bases and J by 3 bases, leaving 16 bases between them. This CDR3 spans 16 amino acids. In nucleotides, the CDR3 is TGTGCCAGCAGTGTGCTCCCGGGAGTGTTCTACAATGAGCAGTTCTTC. Translating gives CASSVLPGVFYNEQFF.

About this clone itself: Other nucleotide sequences in the sample specify the same CDR3. The rearrangement links TRBV27 to TRBJ2-7, with 11 bases fitting TRBD2. CDR1 and CDR2 (germline): MNHEY, SMNVEV (reference sequence). With 2 bases clipped from V and 4 bases from J, the junction kept 4 bases outside the gene matches. The CDR3 loop spans 15 amino acids. The CDR3 nucleotides read TGTGCCAGCAGTTTAAAAGGACTAGCGGGTTACGAGCAGTACTTC. This translates into CASSLKGLAGYEQYF.

This clone occurred once. The CDR3, as DNA: TGTGCCAGCAGTTTGGCTATCGGCGCCGGACTAGCGTCGCAAGAGACCCAGTACTTC. Translated, it gives CASSLAIGAGLASQETQYF. The chain has TRBV28 and TRBJ2-5; 9 nucleotides match TRBD2. Germline CDR1 MDHEN, CDR2 SYDVKM. This CDR3 region has 19 residues. The trim removed 3 bases at V and 2 bases at J, leaving 16 bases unmatched.

This clone turned up a few times. The chain links TRBV30 to TRBJ2-2; no clear D. Trimming cost V 0 bases and J 0 bases, with 5 bases left between them. CDR3 length: 14 amino acids. CDR1 and CDR2 (germline): GTSNPN, SVGIG (reference sequence). CDR3 DNA sequence: TGTGCCTGGAGTGTACTGGCGAACACCGGGGAGCTGTTTTTT. It specifies CAWSVLANTGELFF.